This TCR beta chain was retrieved from a study of T cells after yellow fever vaccination. Overall study results and limits: Only a minor proportion of clonotypes was detected across both CD4 and CD8 compartments.

V lost 6 bases, J lost 0 bases, and 9 bases lay in between. The CDR3 loop spans 13 amino acids. CDR1 is SQVTM, CDR2 ANQGSEA, per germline. Researchers made TCR cDNA using 5'RACE template switching, and this step added a universal primer site and UMIs. TCRdb fed the 5' RACE reads into MiXCR, producing one record per CDR3 protein. The repertoire holds 250,000 to 400,000 distinct CDR3 sequences, with roughly 4.3% as singletons. Notes on this clonotype: Its antigen is currently unknown.

The sample in question was PBMCs, obtained 5 days after the yellow fever booster vaccination. The rearrangement uses TRBV29-1 and TRBJ1-3; D is perhaps TRBD1 (6 bases). The clonotype originates from a man between 18 and 29 years old who received the YFV17D yellow fever vaccine. Here the CDR3 DNA reads TGCAGCGTGGTCAGGGGCTCTGGAAACACCATATATTTT. Protein sequence: CSVVRGSGNTIYF.